Listed below are T cell receptor beta chains from one sample, sequenced in a study of OX40 agonist ivuxolimab in advanced cancers. Assay used: immunoSEQ multiplex PCR; TCRdb lists only in-frame clones, some missing. The table includes 45,000 or so clones, 75% to 85% detected once. Source: CD4+ or CD8+ T cells sorted from blood, taken in a trial of the OX40 agonist ivuxolimab. The receptors derive from an adult with an advanced solid tumor such as melanoma, head and neck, liver or kidney cancer. CDR3s include the opening cysteine and the closing phenylalanine or tryptophan.

v_call	j_call	cdr3_aa
TRBV5-6	TRBJ1-3	CASSWSQGDTIYF
TRBV19	TRBJ1-3	CASSIDRAEGGNTIYF
TRBV27	TRBJ2-7	CAITPRRLAGYIYEQYF
TRBV10-3	TRBJ1-1	CAISEDRAGTEAFF
TRBV19	TRBJ2-1	CASSIHNEQFF
TRBV27	TRBJ1-1	CASSRKRDGGTEAFF
TRBV11-2	TRBJ2-7	CASSASGTAPYEQYF
TRBV30	TRBJ2-3	CAWSVPAGVADTQYF
TRBV5-1	TRBJ2-7	CASSSGQLMYEQYF
TRBV15	TRBJ2-1	CATSREGGLYNEQFF
TRBV5-1	TRBJ1-1	CASSQNPTGPNTEAFF
TRBV7-9	TRBJ2-1	CASNLGLAGGNEQFF
TRBV29-1	TRBJ1-5	CSVGHSNQPQHF
TRBV9	TRBJ2-2	CASSVGRSTGELFF
TRBV5-1	TRBJ2-1	CASSLKTGNFLSSYNEQFF
TRBV5-1	TRBJ1-3	CASSYSGPSSGNTIYF
TRBV4-2	TRBJ1-1	CASSQEDRTGPYTEAFF
TRBV4-1	TRBJ2-6	CASSQEEQGSGANVLTF
TRBV9	TRBJ1-5	CASSDRDRDPYSNQPQHF
TRBV30	TRBJ1-2	CAWSSAVGGYTF
TRBV7-2	TRBJ2-1	CASSSRLSEYNEQFF
TRBV9	TRBJ2-5	CASSVETRARGETQYF
TRBV13	TRBJ1-1	CASSSPPRANTEAFF
TRBV1	TRBJ1-4	CTSRHYPEKLFF
TRBV10-3	TRBJ2-1	CAMSVGTSSYNEQFF
TRBV6-5	TRBJ2-1	CASSPPARTYNEQFF
TRBV5-6	TRBJ2-3	CASSLGGRDPSTDTQYF
TRBV28	TRBJ2-3	CASSGDSLRTQYF
TRBV6-6	TRBJ1-5	CASSYTQASNQPQHF
TRBV6-1	TRBJ1-5	CASSEVYRGGNQPQHF
TRBV7-8	TRBJ1-5	CASSSTTGGKVAQHF
TRBV7-6	TRBJ1-5	CASSLIWTVSIGQPQHF
TRBV7-8	TRBJ2-6	CASTEGLGGGANVLTF
TRBV10-3	TRBJ2-5	CAISESKETQYF
TRBV2	TRBJ2-7	CASYREQYF
TRBV29-1	TRBJ2-3	CSVSIGRYTDTQYF
TRBV19	TRBJ2-7	CASSTSGRASYEQYF
TRBV20-1	TRBJ2-3	CSAAFTDTQYF
TRBV18	TRBJ1-6	CASSRDRAYNSPLHF
TRBV19	TRBJ1-1	CASSRTDLNTEAFF
TRBV7-2	TRBJ2-7	CASSLVGQGSYEQYF
TRBV6-6	TRBJ1-4	CASSNMMGDNEKLFF